This T cell receptor beta chain was sequenced during a study of Graves' ophthalmopathy and Graves' hyperthyroidism. In the study overall: Prior to any treatment, peripheral blood was collected at the time of initial diagnosis.

Overall study results and limits: Also, most clonotypes expanded in the thyroid above 0.001 frequency appeared in blood.

Comment on this clonotype: The antigen is not known.

Trimming cost V 3 bases and J 0 bases, with 20 bases left between them. This CDR3 region has 18 residues. From germline, CDR1 is SGHTA and CDR2 FQGNSA. The TCR beta CDR3 regions underwent amplification from RNA transcripts. An initial RT-PCR round employing HTBI primers preceded a second-round multiplex PCR. MiXCR, run by TCRdb on the multiplex PCR reads, gives a single entry per CDR3 protein. The repertoire holds some 240,000 distinct CDR3 sequences, 40% to 50% seen once, with less than 60% in the top ten. Ophthalmopathic donors had moderate-to-severe activity, CAS ≥3 and NOSPECS ≥4, with disease that had lasted under 3 months.

Input material: peripheral blood. The sequence was obtained from an adult man with Graves' ophthalmopathy. The V gene is TRBV7-2, the J gene TRBJ1-2; possible D gene TRBD1, 5 bases. CDR3 loop: CASSLGGTSTAPNYGYTF. The CDR3 region has the DNA TGTGCCAGCAGCTTGGGCGGGACGTCGACAGCCCCTAACTATGGCTACACCTTC.